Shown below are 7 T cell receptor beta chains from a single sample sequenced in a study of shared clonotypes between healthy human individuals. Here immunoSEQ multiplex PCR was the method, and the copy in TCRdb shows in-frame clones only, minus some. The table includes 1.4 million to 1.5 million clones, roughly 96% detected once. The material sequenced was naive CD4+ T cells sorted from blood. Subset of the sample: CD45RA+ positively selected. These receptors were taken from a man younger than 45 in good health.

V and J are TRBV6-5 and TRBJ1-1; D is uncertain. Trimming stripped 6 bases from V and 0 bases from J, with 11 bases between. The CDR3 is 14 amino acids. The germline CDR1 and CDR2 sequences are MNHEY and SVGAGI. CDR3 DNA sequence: TGTGCCAGCAGCCGAAACAGATTGAACACTGAAGCTTTCTTT. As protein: CASSRNRLNTEAFF.

This chain's CDR3 is CSVVPSGNYEQYF. In DNA form, the CDR3 reads TGCAGCGTTGTGCCTAGCGGGAACTACGAGCAGTACTTC. V is TRBV29-1 and J is TRBJ2-7; 9 bases agree with TRBD2. The ends lost 4 bases at V and 3 bases at J; junction bases unmatched: 4. Germline CDR1 is SQVTM and CDR2 is ANQGSEA. The CDR3 runs to 13 residues.

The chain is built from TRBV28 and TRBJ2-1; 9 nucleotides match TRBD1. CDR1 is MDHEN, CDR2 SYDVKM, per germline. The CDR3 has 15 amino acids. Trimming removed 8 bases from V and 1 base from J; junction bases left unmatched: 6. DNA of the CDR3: TGTGCCAGCGGGAAGGACAGGGGTTCCTACAATGAGCAGTTCTTC. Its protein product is CASGKDRGSYNEQFF.

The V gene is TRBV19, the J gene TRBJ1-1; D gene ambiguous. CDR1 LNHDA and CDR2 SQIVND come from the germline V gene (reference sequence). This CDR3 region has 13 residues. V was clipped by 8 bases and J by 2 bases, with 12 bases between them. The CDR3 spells CASSSLGNTEAFF. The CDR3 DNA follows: TGTGCCAGTTCCTCGTTGGGAAACACTGAAGCTTTCTTT.

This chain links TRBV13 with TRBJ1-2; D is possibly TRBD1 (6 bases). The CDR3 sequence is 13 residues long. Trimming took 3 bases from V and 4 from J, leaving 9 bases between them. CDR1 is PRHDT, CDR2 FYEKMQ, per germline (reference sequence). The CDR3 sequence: CASSFPGVYGYTF. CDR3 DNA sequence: TGTGCCAGCAGCTTTCCAGGGGTCTATGGCTACACCTTC.

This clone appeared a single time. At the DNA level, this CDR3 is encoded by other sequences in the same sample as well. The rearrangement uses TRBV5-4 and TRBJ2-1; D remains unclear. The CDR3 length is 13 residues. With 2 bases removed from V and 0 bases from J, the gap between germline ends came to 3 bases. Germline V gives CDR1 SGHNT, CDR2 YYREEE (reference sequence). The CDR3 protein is CASSLVSYNEQFF. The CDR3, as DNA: TGTGCCAGCAGCTTAGTCTCCTACAATGAGCAGTTCTTC.

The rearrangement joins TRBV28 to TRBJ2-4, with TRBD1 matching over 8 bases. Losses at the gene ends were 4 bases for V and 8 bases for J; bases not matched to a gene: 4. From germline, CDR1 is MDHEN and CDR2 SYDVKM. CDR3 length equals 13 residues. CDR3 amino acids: CASSSGGRDIQYF. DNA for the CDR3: TGTGCCAGCAGTTCAGGGGGCAGGGACATTCAGTACTTC.